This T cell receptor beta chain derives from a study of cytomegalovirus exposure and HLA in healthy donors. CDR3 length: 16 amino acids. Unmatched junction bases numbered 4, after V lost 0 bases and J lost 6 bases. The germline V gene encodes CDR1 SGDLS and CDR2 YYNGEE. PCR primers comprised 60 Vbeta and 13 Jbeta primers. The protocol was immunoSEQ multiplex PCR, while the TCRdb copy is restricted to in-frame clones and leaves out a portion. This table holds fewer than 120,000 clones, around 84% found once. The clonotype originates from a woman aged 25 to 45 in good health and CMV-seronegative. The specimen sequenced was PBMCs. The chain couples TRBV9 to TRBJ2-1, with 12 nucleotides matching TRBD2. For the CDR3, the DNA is TGTGCCAGCAGCGTAGGAGCTAGCGGGAGGGCCAATGAGCAGTTCTTC. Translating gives CASSVGASGRANEQFF.